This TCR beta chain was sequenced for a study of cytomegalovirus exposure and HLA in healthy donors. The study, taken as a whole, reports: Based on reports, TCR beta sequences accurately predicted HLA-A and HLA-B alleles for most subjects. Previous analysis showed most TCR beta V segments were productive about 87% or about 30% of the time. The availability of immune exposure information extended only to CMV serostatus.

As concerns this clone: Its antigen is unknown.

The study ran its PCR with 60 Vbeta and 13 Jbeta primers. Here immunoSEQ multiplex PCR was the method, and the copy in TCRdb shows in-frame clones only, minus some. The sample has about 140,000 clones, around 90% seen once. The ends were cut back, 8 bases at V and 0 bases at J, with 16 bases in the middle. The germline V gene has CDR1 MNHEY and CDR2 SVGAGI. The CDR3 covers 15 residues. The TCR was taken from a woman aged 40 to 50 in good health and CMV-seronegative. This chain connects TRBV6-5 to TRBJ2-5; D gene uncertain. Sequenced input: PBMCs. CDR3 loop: CASQTVTEYQETQYF. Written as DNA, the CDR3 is TGTGCCAGCCAAACCGTGACGGAGTACCAAGAGACCCAGTACTTC.